The present entry profiles one T cell receptor beta chain with its context. The CDR3 sequence is 17 residues long. Germline trimming cut 1 base from V and 2 bases from J; bases unmatched to any gene: 8. Germline V CDR1 and CDR2: LNHNV, YYDKDF (reference sequence). The sample comes from a study of blood T cell repertoires in COVID-19. Study-level background: Samples representing acute and convalescent COVID-19 were sourced from the United States, Italy and Spain.

Per the study methods: Reference gene primer amplification gave estimated nucleated cell counts. TCRdb keeps only in-frame clones here, not all; method: immunoSEQ multiplex PCR. V and J calls and clone size are given by that table; D and trimming were obtained from the DNA. The top ten clones hold more than 0.95% of a sample with about 380,000 clones, approximately 80% of them seen once. Material for sequencing was peripheral blood. The sequence was obtained from a human donor with acute or convalescent COVID-19. The donor label of this sample is uncertain. V and J are TRBV15 and TRBJ2-1, with TRBD2 matching over 7 bases. CDR3 protein: CATSRAYGSGTYNEQFF. The CDR3, as DNA: TGTGCCACCAGCAGAGCCTATGGGAGCGGGACCTACAATGAGCAGTTCTTC.